The sequence of this T cell receptor beta chain was determined in a study of blood T cell repertoires in COVID-19. Study context: Samples taken during acute and convalescent COVID-19 were collected in the United States, Italy and Spain. Sources were T cells, B-cell-depleted T cells, or PBMCs; the material itself was cDNA or gDNA.

Germline loops: CDR1 MNHEY, CDR2 SVGAGI. V was cut by 6 bases and J by 7 bases, with 4 bases left in between. The CDR3 runs to 11 residues. Authors' data handling: Reference gene primer amplification gave nucleated cell count estimates. Measured with immunoSEQ multiplex PCR; TCRdb has only the in-frame clones, and not every one. D and trimming were read from the DNA, whereas the V and J calls and clone size are those reported in that table. The table lists a few hundred thousand clones, around 85% of them singletons. The V call is TRBV6-5, the J call TRBJ1-6, with unresolved D. Sequencing was performed on peripheral blood. The source of this sequence is a woman in her seventies with acute or convalescent COVID-19. Here the CDR3 reads CASRANSPLHF. The CDR3 nucleotides are TGTGCCAGCAGAGCAAATTCACCCCTCCACTTT.